In its sample, the clone carrying this T cell receptor beta chain was seen many times. Its specificity is unknown. These data come from a study of neurological immune-mediated disorders. Study findings and constraints: The study phylogenetically grouped the repertoires of 18 of 34 multiple sclerosis patients into one related-CDR3 cluster, a possible signature.

The CDR3 has 13 amino acids. V lost 5 bases, J lost 1 base, and 10 bases lay in between. Germline CDR1 reads SGHRS; CDR2 reads YFSETQ. TCRdb used MiXCR to reprocess the 5' RACE reads, holding one entry per CDR3 protein. Here the sample spans about 120,000 distinct CDR3 sequences, roughly 3.2% being singletons. Sequencing used PBMCs. The chain recombines TRBV5-1 with TRBJ2-7, with D possibly being TRBD1 or TRBD2 (5 bases each). This clonotype was sampled from a woman younger than 45 with multiple sclerosis. The CDR3 here is CASRLDRSYEQYF. The DNA for the CDR3 is TGCGCCAGCAGACTAGACAGATCCTACGAGCAGTACTTC.